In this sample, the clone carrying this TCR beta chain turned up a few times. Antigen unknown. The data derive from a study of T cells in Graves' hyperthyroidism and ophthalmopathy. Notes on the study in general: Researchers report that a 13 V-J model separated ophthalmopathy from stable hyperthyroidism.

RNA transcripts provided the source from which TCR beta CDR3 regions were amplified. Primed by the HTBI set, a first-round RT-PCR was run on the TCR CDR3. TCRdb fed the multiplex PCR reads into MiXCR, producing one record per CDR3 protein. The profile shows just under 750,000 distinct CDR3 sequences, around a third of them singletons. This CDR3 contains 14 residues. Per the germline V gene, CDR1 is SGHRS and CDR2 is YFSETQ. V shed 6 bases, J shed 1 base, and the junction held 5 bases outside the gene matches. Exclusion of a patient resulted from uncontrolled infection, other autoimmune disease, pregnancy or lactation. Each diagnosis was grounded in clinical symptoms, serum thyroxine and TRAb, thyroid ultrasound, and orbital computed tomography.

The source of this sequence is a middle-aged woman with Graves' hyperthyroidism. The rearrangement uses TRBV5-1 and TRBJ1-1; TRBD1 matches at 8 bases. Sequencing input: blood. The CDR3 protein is CASNPGQENTEAFF. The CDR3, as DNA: TGCGCCAGCAATCCGGGACAGGAGAACACTGAAGCTTTCTTT.